This TCR beta chain was sequenced for a study of cytomegalovirus exposure and HLA in healthy donors. General study points: It is likely that the observed cluster of highly shared sequence variants was a sequencing artifact. Accurate prediction of most subjects' HLA-A and HLA-B alleles from TCR beta sequences was reported.

V dropped 5 bases and J dropped 4 bases, with 17 bases sitting between them. The germline gives CDR1 SGHVS, CDR2 FQNEAQ. This CDR3 comprises 15 residues. PCR involved 60 Vbeta and 13 Jbeta primers. Clones were sequenced by immunoSEQ multiplex PCR, and TCRdb holds only the in-frame ones, with some missing. The sample holds around 110,000 clones, over 60% seen once. Details on this clone: The antigen is not known.

Donors consisted of healthy bone marrow donors. At collection, donors were nominally healthy, but unrecorded immune exposures were probable. V usage is TRBV7-8 and J usage is TRBJ2-5; D is undetermined. Sequenced material: PBMCs. This TCR was recovered from a woman aged 25 to 45 in good health and CMV-seronegative. As DNA, the CDR3 is TGTGCCAGCAGCGCCTTCCTATCCCTAGGAGAGACCCAGTACTTC. This gives the protein CASSAFLSLGETQYF.